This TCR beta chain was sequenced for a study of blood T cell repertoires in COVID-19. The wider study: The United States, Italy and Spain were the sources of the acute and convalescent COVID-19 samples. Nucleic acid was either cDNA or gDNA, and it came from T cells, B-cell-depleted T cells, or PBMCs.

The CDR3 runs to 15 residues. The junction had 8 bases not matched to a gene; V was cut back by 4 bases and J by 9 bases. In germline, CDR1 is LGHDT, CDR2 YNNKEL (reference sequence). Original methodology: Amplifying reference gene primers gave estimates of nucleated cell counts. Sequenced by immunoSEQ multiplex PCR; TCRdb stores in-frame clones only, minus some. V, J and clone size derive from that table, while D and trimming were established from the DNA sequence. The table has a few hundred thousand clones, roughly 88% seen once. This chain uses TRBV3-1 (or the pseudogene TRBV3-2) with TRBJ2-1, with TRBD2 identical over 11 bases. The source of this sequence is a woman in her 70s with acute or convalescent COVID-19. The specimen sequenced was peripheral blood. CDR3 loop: CASSPQLAGASEQFF. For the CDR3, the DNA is TGTGCCAGCAGCCCCCAACTAGCGGGGGCAAGTGAGCAGTTCTTC.